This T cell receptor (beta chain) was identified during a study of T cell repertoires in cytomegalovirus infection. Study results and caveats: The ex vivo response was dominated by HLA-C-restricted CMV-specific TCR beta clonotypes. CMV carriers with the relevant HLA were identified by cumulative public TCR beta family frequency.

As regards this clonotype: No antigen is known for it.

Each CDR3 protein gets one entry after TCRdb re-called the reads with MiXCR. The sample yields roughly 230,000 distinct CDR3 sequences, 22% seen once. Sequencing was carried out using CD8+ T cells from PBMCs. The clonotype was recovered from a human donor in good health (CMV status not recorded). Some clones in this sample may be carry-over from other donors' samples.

The CDR3 DNA is TGCAGCACCGGACAGGGCTCCTACAATGAGCAGTTCTTC. Its translation: CSTGQGSYNEQFF. The rearrangement uses TRBV29-1 and TRBJ2-1; 8 nucleotides align to TRBD1. CDR3 length: 13 residues. Looked up from germline, CDR1 is SQVTM and CDR2 is ANQGSEA. J gave up 0 bases and V 8 bases, and 3 bases lay outside the gene matches.